These 21 T cell receptor beta chains were all obtained from the same sample, sequenced in a study of cytomegalovirus exposure and HLA in healthy donors (TCRdb year 2017). Library preparation employed the immunoSEQ multiplex PCR assay. For the multiplex PCR, a mixture combining 60 forward primers for TCR Vbeta segments and 13 reverse primers for TCR Jbeta segments was used. This is the immuneACCESS table as TCRdb keeps it, with only in-frame sequences that have V and J called. A part of the clones is gone; compared with another copy, unresolved V genes explain less than half, and the rest is unexplained. The table for this sample lists about 93,000 clones; around three quarters of them were counted only once. Approximately 0.56% of the sample comes from the top ten. The sequenced material came from PBMCs. The receptors come from a man aged 30-40 years in good health and CMV-seronegative.

This clone was seen more than once but under ten times. The chain has TRBV9 and TRBJ1-2; 9 bases map to TRBD1. Trimming at V came to 3 bases and at J to 3 bases, leaving 6 bases not matched to a gene. Germline CDR1 reads SGDLS; CDR2 reads YYNGEE. The CDR3 length is 15 residues. CDR3 sequence reads: CASSASGQGDYGYTF. The CDR3 region has the DNA TGTGCCAGCAGCGCTTCGGGACAGGGCGACTATGGCTACACCTTC.

The chain carries TRBV5-6 and TRBJ2-1, with 13 nucleotides matching TRBD2. This CDR3 spans 18 amino acids. Germline loops: CDR1 SGHDT, CDR2 YYEEEE. The ends lost 3 bases at V and 9 bases at J; junction bases unmatched: 15. The CDR3 DNA sequence: TGTGCCAGCAGCTCGGGGGACGGCCCCGGGACTAGCGGGATTGAGCAGTTCTTC. Protein: CASSSGDGPGTSGIEQFF.

This clone was detected only once. The chain employs TRBV7-2 and TRBJ1-3, with D hard to call. The CDR3 runs to 17 residues. CDR1 and CDR2 (germline): SGHTA, FQGNSA. The ends were cut back, 5 bases at V and 0 bases at J, with 17 bases in the middle. The CDR3 region is CASSPSWRSSSGNTIYF. CDR3 in DNA: TGTGCCAGCAGCCCCTCCTGGAGGAGCAGCTCTGGAAACACCATATATTTT.

The J gene is TRBJ1-6, the V gene TRBV5-6; 8 bases fit TRBD1. V lost 0 bases, J lost 7 bases, and 6 bases stayed unmatched. In germline, CDR1 is SGHDT, CDR2 YYEEEE. The CDR3 totals 16 residues. In DNA form, the CDR3 reads TGTGCCAGCAGCTTGGGGGCGACAGGGGCCAATTCACCCCTCCACTTT. It translates to CASSLGATGANSPLHF.

The rearrangement links TRBV2 to TRBJ2-5; TRBD1 agrees at 7 bases. Germline V gives CDR1 SNHLY, CDR2 FYNNEI. V lost 5 bases and J lost 4; bases outside the gene matches: 13. The CDR3 runs 16 residues. The CDR3 protein is CASSHDAGGNRETQYF. Written as DNA, the CDR3 is TGTGCCAGCAGTCATGACGCAGGGGGAAATCGAGAGACCCAGTACTTC. The variable domain in full, completed from reference TRBV2 and TRBJ2-5, reads EPEVTQTPSHQVTQMGQEVILRCVPISNHLYFYWYRQILGQKVEFLVSFYNNEISEKSEIFDDQFSVERPDGSNFTLKIRSTKLEDSAMYFCASSHDAGGNRETQYFGPGTRLLVL.

There are a few counts of this clone. V usage is TRBV29-1 and J usage is TRBJ2-1, with 10 bases that match TRBD2. Germline trimming cut 7 bases from V and 3 bases from J; bases unmatched to any gene: 6. Germline V lookup: CDR1 SQVTM, CDR2 ANQGSEA. This CDR3 is 14 amino acids long. CDR3 protein: CSGRGTSDYNEQFF. The CDR3 nucleotides read TGCAGCGGTCGGGGGACTAGCGACTACAATGAGCAGTTCTTC.

The genes are TRBV19 and TRBJ1-5, with 9 bases fitting TRBD1. CDR1 and CDR2 (germline): LNHDA, SQIVND (reference sequence). The CDR3 has 14 amino acids. With 5 bases clipped from V and 7 bases from J, the junction kept 6 bases outside the gene matches. The CDR3 nucleotides are TGTGCCAGTAGTTACAGGGGGCTGGGGCAGCCCCAGCATTTT. Its protein is CASSYRGLGQPQHF. The whole variable domain, filled in from reference TRBV19 and TRBJ1-5, reads DGGITQSPKYLFRKEGQNVTLSCEQNLNHDAMYWYRQDPGQGLRLIYYSQIVNDFQKGDIAEGYSVSREKKESFPLTVTSAQKNPTAFYLCASSYRGLGQPQHFGDGTRLSIL.

This chain links TRBV19 with TRBJ1-1, with 9 nucleotides matching TRBD1. The CDR3 spans 15 residues. J gave up 4 bases and V 6 bases, and 9 bases lay outside the gene matches. From germline, CDR1 is LNHDA and CDR2 SQIVND (reference sequence). CDR3 nucleotides: TGTGCCAGTAGACCTCCCCGGACAGGGGCCACTGAAGCTTTCTTT. Encoded protein: CASRPPRTGATEAFF. Complete variable domain (other parts from reference TRBV19 and TRBJ1-1): DGGITQSPKYLFRKEGQNVTLSCEQNLNHDAMYWYRQDPGQGLRLIYYSQIVNDFQKGDIAEGYSVSREKKESFPLTVTSAQKNPTAFYLCASRPPRTGATEAFFGQGTRLTVV.

The chain recombines TRBV7-2 with TRBJ1-2; no clear D gene. The CDR3 covers 16 residues. Trimming stripped 2 bases from V and 9 bases from J, with 22 bases between. Per the germline V gene, CDR1 is SGHTA and CDR2 is FQGNSA. The CDR3 region has the DNA TGTGCCAGCAGCTTAATGCCGGGGAGCTTTGGTGATAGCTACACCTTC. Its translation is CASSLMPGSFGDSYTF.

The genes are TRBV6-5 and TRBJ2-7, with a weak D call TRBD2 (6 bases). CDR1 and CDR2 (germline): MNHEY, SVGAGI. V lost 2 bases to trimming and J lost 5 bases, with 7 bases between them. The CDR3 totals 12 residues. The CDR3 region is CASSYPGDEQYF. DNA for the CDR3: TGTGCCAGCAGTTACCCGGGGGACGAGCAGTACTTC.

This clone was counted between two and nine times. This rearrangement joins TRBV6-5 to TRBJ1-5; D may be TRBD1 (5 bases). With 6 bases removed from V and 4 bases from J, the gap between germline ends came to 16 bases. Per the germline V gene, CDR1 is MNHEY and CDR2 is SVGAGI. The length of the CDR3 is 15 residues. CDR3 DNA sequence: TGTGCCAGCAGCCCGTCGGGGGGAAATAATCAGCCCCAGCATTTT. It specifies CASSPSGGNNQPQHF.

V is TRBV21-1 and J is TRBJ2-7; TRBD2, as called in the table, went unchecked against the DNA. TRBV21-1 is assigned pseudogene status. This CDR3 has 19 residues. The CDR3 here is CASSKGLAGGQYSSYEQYF. The CDR3 DNA is TGTGCCAGCAGCAAAGGACTAGCGGGGGGCCAATACAGCTCCTACGAGCAGTACTTC.

The chain combines TRBV7-2 with TRBJ1-1, with 8 bases lining up with TRBD1. Looked up from germline, CDR1 is SGHTA and CDR2 is FQGNSA. After removal of 5 bases from V and 5 bases from J, the junction contained 7 bases not matched to a gene. The CDR3 is 14 amino acids. CDR3 sequence reads: CASSPSTGGTEAFF. The CDR3 DNA is TGTGCCAGCAGCCCGAGTACAGGGGGGACTGAAGCTTTCTTT.

The rearrangement joins TRBV10-3 to TRBJ2-1, with 11 bases fitting TRBD2. CDR3 length: 16 residues. With V trimmed by 6 bases and J by 2 bases, 6 bases remained unmatched. CDR1 ENHRY and CDR2 SYGVKD come from the germline V gene. This chain's CDR3 is CAIREGLAGPYNEQFF. The CDR3 DNA reads TGTGCCATCAGAGAAGGACTAGCGGGCCCCTACAATGAGCAGTTCTTC.

The genes are TRBV13 and TRBJ2-7; 9 positions agree with TRBD1. V shed 6 bases, J shed 3 bases, and the junction held 12 bases outside the gene matches. Germline V gives CDR1 PRHDT, CDR2 FYEKMQ (reference sequence). The CDR3 runs to 16 residues. The CDR3 sequence: CASRGSGTGKDYEQYF. Written as DNA, the CDR3 is TGTGCCAGCAGGGGGAGCGGGACAGGGAAGGACTACGAGCAGTACTTC.

The chain joins TRBV10-2 to TRBJ2-7, with no clear D. CDR3 length equals 12 residues. V lost 0 bases, J lost 9 bases, and 9 bases lay in between. The V gene's germline CDR1 is WSHSY and CDR2 SAAADI. The CDR3 DNA reads TGCGCCAGCAGTGAGTCGATCCTTGGGCAGTACGTC. Its translation: CASSESILGQYV.

The chain joins TRBV5-6 to TRBJ1-1; D is ambiguous. V lost 1 base and J 0 bases, leaving 13 bases between the germline ends. CDR3 length: 16 residues. In germline, CDR1 is SGHDT, CDR2 YYEEEE. The DNA for the CDR3 is TGTGCCAGCAGCTTGTCCTCCCGGCGGGTGAACACTGAAGCTTTCTTT. It yields the protein CASSLSSRRVNTEAFF.

J is TRBJ1-1 and V is TRBV20-1, with D unresolved. Germline-derived CDR1 and CDR2 are DFQATT and SNEGSKA (reference sequence). The CDR3 consists of 10 residues. This chain's CDR3 is CSLRRTEAFF. The CDR3 DNA sequence: TGCAGCCTCAGGCGTACTGAAGCTTTCTTT.

The chain employs TRBV5-6 and TRBJ2-5; 8 nucleotides align to TRBD1. The J segment lost 1 base and the V segment lost 2 bases, leaving 4 bases of the junction unmatched. CDR1 SGHDT and CDR2 YYEEEE come from the germline V gene. The CDR3 is 15 residues long. CDR3 in DNA: TGTGCCAGCAGCTTTTTGACAGGGGTCCAAGAGACCCAGTACTTC. Amino acid sequence: CASSFLTGVQETQYF. Full variable domain (missing parts from reference TRBV5-6 and TRBJ2-5): DAGVTQSPTHLIKTRGQQVTLRCSPKSGHDTVSWYQQALGQGPQFIFQYYEEEERQRGNFPDRFSGHQFPNYSSELNVNALLLGDSALYLCASSFLTGVQETQYFGPGTRLLVL.

The genes are TRBV19 and TRBJ1-1; possibly TRBD1 for D (6 bases). V dropped 3 bases and J dropped 4 bases, with 15 bases sitting between them. The CDR3 loop spans 15 amino acids. The germline V gene encodes CDR1 LNHDA and CDR2 SQIVND (reference sequence). The CDR3 loop reads CASSIPGTGITEAFF. DNA for the CDR3: TGTGCCAGTAGTATCCCAGGAACAGGGATCACTGAAGCTTTCTTT.

The CDR3 spells CASSVGEGGGAREQFF. CDR3 bases: TGTGCCAGCAGCGTAGGGGAGGGCGGGGGGGCAAGGGAGCAGTTCTTC. The genes are TRBV9 and TRBJ2-1, with 9 bases identical to TRBD2. J gave up 10 bases and V 0 bases, and 11 bases lay outside the gene matches. The CDR3 loop spans 16 amino acids. In germline, CDR1 is SGDLS, CDR2 YYNGEE.